What follows are 2 T cell receptor beta chains derived from one specimen sequenced in a study of OX40 agonist ivuxolimab in advanced cancers. The library relied on the immunoSEQ multiplex PCR assay. Entries here come from immuneACCESS through TCRdb and include only in-frame sequences with V and J called. Some clones fail to appear in such tables; in the studies checked, an unresolved V gene covers under half of the shortfall, and the cause of the remainder is unknown. In this sample the table shows nearly 110,000 clones, just over 90% of which occur a single time. Approximately 0.5% of the sample rests with the top ten. The sample in question was CD4+ or CD8+ T cells sorted from blood, obtained in a trial of the OX40 agonist ivuxolimab. The receptors derive from an adult with an advanced solid tumor such as melanoma, head and neck, liver or kidney cancer.

The chain joins TRBV5-4 to TRBJ2-2; D is perhaps TRBD1 or TRBD2 (5 bases each). V lost 5 bases and J lost 7, with 18 bases in between. This CDR3 spans 15 amino acids. Looked up from germline, CDR1 is SGHNT and CDR2 is YYREEE (reference sequence). CDR3 DNA: TGTGCCAGCAGTGGGGGTGGTGGTGTCATCGGGGAGCTGTTTTTT. This gives the protein CASSGGGGVIGELFF. The entire variable domain, with the rest obtained from reference TRBV5-4 and TRBJ2-2, is as follows: ETGVTQSPTHLIKTRGQQVTLRCSSQSGHNTVSWYQQALGQGPQFIFQYYREEENGRGNFPPRFSGLQFPNYSSELNVNALELDDSALYLCASSGGGGVIGELFFGEGSRLTVL.

This clone has only a few counts. The chain employs TRBV7-7 and TRBJ1-4; no firm D call. The CDR3 runs 13 residues. Germline V lookup: CDR1 SSHAT, CDR2 FNYEAQ (reference sequence). Trimming removed 1 base at V and 5 bases at J, with 5 bases between. CDR3 region: CASSLDTNEKLFF. In nucleotides, the CDR3 is TGTGCCAGCAGCTTAGACACAAATGAAAAACTGTTTTTT.